Included here is one TCR beta chain sequence, with context. Some clones are missing from TCRdb's copy, which holds only in-frame ones; the method was immunoSEQ multiplex PCR. The repertoire holds tens of thousands of clones, with roughly 89% as singletons. The source of the sample is a study of identifying expanded T cells in peripheral blood. There are 14 residues in the CDR3. The V gene end was trimmed by 1 base and the J gene end by 7 bases; junction bases not matched to a gene: 8. CDR1 is GTSNPN, CDR2 SVGIG, per germline (reference sequence). The sequence derives from a person aged 18 to 70 in good health. The V and J genes are TRBV30 and TRBJ2-7; 9 positions match TRBD2. Sequencing input: blood. CDR3 residues: CAWSGLAGPAEQYF. In DNA form, the CDR3 reads TGTGCCTGGAGTGGGCTAGCGGGACCCGCTGAGCAGTACTTC.